This paragraph reports one TCR beta chain. The CDR3 length is 16 residues. Germline values: CDR1 MDHEN, CDR2 SYDVKM. V lost 4 bases to trimming and J lost 0 bases, with 13 bases between them. The data derive from a study of T-cell memory formation after mild COVID-19. TCRdb processed the 5' RACE reads anew with MiXCR; each CDR3 protein has one entry. The sample carries about 290,000 distinct CDR3 sequences, roughly 15% recorded once. The TCR originated in a man aged 18 to 35 who had mild COVID-19 (a few samples of this study predate the infection). Cell type and time point are not known. The J gene is TRBJ2-4, the V gene TRBV28; unclear D gene. The sequenced sample was PBMCs or a T cell subset sorted from them (not recorded which). Written as DNA, the CDR3 is TGTGCCAGCAGTTATAAGACATTCCCAGCCAAAAACATTCAGTACTTC. It yields the protein CASSYKTFPAKNIQYF.